This is a list of T cell receptor beta chains from one sample in a study of shared clonotypes between healthy human individuals. The method was immunoSEQ multiplex PCR; TCRdb's version includes in-frame clones alone and lacks a portion of them. The profile shows over 2 million clones, under 95% of them singletons. Sequenced input: naive CD4+ T cells from PBMCs. The receptors here all came from a man aged 18 to 29 in good health. Some clones in this sample may be carry-over from other donors' samples. Both conserved end residues are part of each CDR3. A D gene is named only where the DNA matches it firmly. For some rows the clone size is stated as once, few or many, or as a class when expanded; others skip it.

size,V,J,D,DNA,CDR3
-,TRBV7-2,TRBJ1-6,-,TGTGCCAGCAGCATCGGACTAAATTCACCCCTCCACTTT,CASSIGLNSPLHF
once,TRBV7-2,TRBJ2-7,-,TGTGCCAGCAGTTTTGCCGGGACGTTGGCCTACGAGCAGTACTTC,CASSFAGTLAYEQYF
-,TRBV5-1,TRBJ1-1,-,TGCGCCAGCAGCTTGGAAGGACCCGGGAGGACTGAAGCTTTCTTT,CASSLEGPGRTEAFF
-,TRBV6-1,TRBJ2-1,TRBD1,TGTGCCAGCAATCCGGGACAGGGGGTGTCAAATGAGCAGTTCTTC,CASNPGQGVSNEQFF
-,TRBV4-2,TRBJ1-4,TRBD1,TGTGCCAGCAGCCAAGTACTGCAGGGGGCTAGAACTAATGAAAAACTGTTTTTT,CASSQVLQGARTNEKLFF
-,TRBV7-8,TRBJ2-7,TRBD1,TGTGCCAGCAGCTCGCAAACAGGGGAATCCTACGAGCAGTACTTC,CASSSQTGESYEQYF
-,TRBV7-2,TRBJ1-2,-,TGTGCCAGCAGCCTACGAGCTCCGATACTATCCCAATCTAACTATGGCTACACCTTC,CASSLRAPILSQSNYGYTF
-,TRBV29-1,TRBJ2-5,TRBD1,TGCAGCGCCGGACAGGGGTGGGAGACCCAGTACTTC,CSAGQGWETQYF
-,TRBV28,TRBJ2-7,TRBD1,TGTGCCAGCAGAACCGGGACAGGGCCTTACGAGCAGTACTTC,CASRTGTGPYEQYF
-,TRBV12-5,TRBJ2-5,-,TGTGCCTCGATTAAGGAGACCCAGTACTTC,CASIKETQYF
-,TRBV2,TRBJ2-7,-,TGTGCCAGCCACCGGGGACTTAGCTCCTACGAGCAGTACTTC,CASHRGLSSYEQYF
-,TRBV7-8,TRBJ2-7,-,TGTGCCAGCAGGCTGAGTGGGGCCAGGGGAAGGGAGCAGTACTTC,CASRLSGARGREQYF
-,TRBV4-3,TRBJ2-7,TRBD2,TGCGCCAGCAGCGGGAGGGTGGGTCTAGTCGACGAGCAGTACTTC,CASSGRVGLVDEQYF
-,TRBV19,TRBJ2-5,-,TGTGCCAGTAGTAACGGACCGACCCAGTACTTC,CASSNGPTQYF
once,TRBV6-5,TRBJ2-7,TRBD2,TGTGCCAGCAGTTTCGGAGGAATAGCGGGGGGCTACGAGCAGTACTTC,CASSFGGIAGGYEQYF
-,TRBV6-1,TRBJ1-2,-,TGTGCCAGCAGGGGGCCCTCGCGTGGCCACACCTTC,CASRGPSRGHTF
-,TRBV10-3,TRBJ2-5,TRBD1,TGTGCCATCACGAGCGGCCCAGGGGGTCGCGAGACCCAGTACTTC,CAITSGPGGRETQYF
-,TRBV12-5,TRBJ1-1,-,TGTGCTAGTGGTTTGTACCCCTCCCGGATGAACACTGAAGCTTTCTTT,CASGLYPSRMNTEAFF
-,TRBV28,TRBJ2-7,TRBD2,TGTGCCAGCGGGGGGGGAGCGGGAGGCCCCTCCGAGCAGTACTTC,CASGGGAGGPSEQYF
-,TRBV18,TRBJ1-5,-,TGTGCCAGCTCACCCACGACAGGTTTAAGCAATCAGCCCCAGCATTTT,CASSPTTGLSNQPQHF
-,TRBV5-8,TRBJ2-7,-,TGTGCCAGCAGCTTGGGCTACAGGGGAGGCTACGAGCAGTACTTC,CASSLGYRGGYEQYF
-,TRBV14,TRBJ2-7,-,TGTGCCAGCAGCCAATTTTTCGGTGAGCAGTACTTC,CASSQFFGEQYF
-,TRBV4-2,TRBJ1-1,TRBD1,TGTGCCAGCAGCCAAGGCTCCTTGGCCCCTTCGGACAGGGGAGCTTTCTTT,CASSQGSLAPSDRGAFF
once,TRBV11-3,TRBJ1-1,TRBD1,TGTGCCAGCAGCCCCACAGGGGTTCACACTGAAGCTTTCTTT,CASSPTGVHTEAFF
-,TRBV14,TRBJ2-5,-,TGTGCCAGCAGCCAAGCCCAGGGATGGGTCACCCAGTACTTC,CASSQAQGWVTQYF
-,TRBV5-1,TRBJ1-1,-,TGCGCCAGCAGCTTCGTCGCCACGAGAAACACTGAAGCTTTCTTT,CASSFVATRNTEAFF
-,TRBV28,TRBJ2-7,-,TGTGCCAGCAGTTTACTTGGGCAGGGCTCGGGCGAGCAGTACTTC,CASSLLGQGSGEQYF
-,TRBV7-3,TRBJ2-2,-,TGTGCCAGCAGCTTAACTCGGGCCACCGGGGAGCTGTTTTTT,CASSLTRATGELFF
-,TRBV2,TRBJ1-5,TRBD1,TGTGCCAGCAGTCGAGACAGGGGCGGCAATCAGCCCCAGCATTTT,CASSRDRGGNQPQHF
-,TRBV7-8,TRBJ2-1,TRBD2,TGTGCCAGCAGCGGGACTAGCGGGAACAATGAGCAGTTCTTC,CASSGTSGNNEQFF
-,TRBV2,TRBJ2-7,-,TGTGCCAGCACCGGCGGGATGAGCTCCTACGAGCAGTACTTC,CASTGGMSSYEQYF
-,TRBV5-6,TRBJ2-2,TRBD2,TGTGCCAGCAAGCGGGATCGTAAGAACGGGGAGCTGTTTTTT,CASKRDRKNGELFF